The 12 T cell receptor beta chains listed next were all sequenced from one sample in a study of cytomegalovirus exposure and HLA in healthy donors. 13 Jbeta primers and 60 Vbeta primers were used for the PCR. Profiling relied on immunoSEQ multiplex PCR, and the TCRdb table lists in-frame clones only, not all of them. The sample contains more than 70,000 clones, 55% to 80% of which appear only once. Material: PBMCs. The receptors come from a man aged 40-49 years in good health and CMV-seropositive.

The genes are TRBV11-2 and TRBJ1-4, with D possibly being TRBD1 (5 bases). Looked up from germline, CDR1 is SGHAT and CDR2 is FQNNGV. The CDR3 covers 15 residues. V was trimmed by 1 base and J by 5 bases, leaving 11 bases between them. The CDR3 sequence: CASSLVQGRNEKLFF. The CDR3 nucleotides are TGTGCCAGCAGCTTAGTGCAGGGTCGGAATGAAAAACTGTTTTTT.

In this sample, this clone turned up a few times. The CDR3: CASRVLQGNTEAFF. CDR3 sequence (DNA): TGTGCCAGTAGAGTTTTACAGGGTAACACTGAAGCTTTCTTT. The V call is TRBV19, the J call TRBJ1-1, with D perhaps TRBD1 (6 bases). The V gene's germline CDR1 is LNHDA and CDR2 SQIVND (reference sequence). The CDR3 is made up of 14 amino acids. Trimming left V 6 bases short and J 2 bases short, with 13 bases between.

The chain combines TRBV4-1 with TRBJ2-3, with D tentatively TRBD2 (6 bases). The CDR3 runs to 16 residues. Trimming left V 4 bases short and J 2 bases short, with 16 bases between. Germline CDR1 reads MGHRA; CDR2 reads YSYEKL. The CDR3 DNA reads TGCGCCAGCAGCCGGAGGGTAGCGGAGTACACAGATACGCAGTATTTT. It translates to CASSRRVAEYTDTQYF.

The V call is TRBV5-1, the J call TRBJ2-3; 7 bases match TRBD1. V was pared by 0 bases and J by 5 bases, with 12 bases of the junction left unmatched. Germline CDR1 is SGHRS and CDR2 is YFSETQ. The CDR3 extends over 17 amino acids. The CDR3 reads CASSLGHRGSIEDTQYF. CDR3 DNA: TGCGCCAGCAGCTTGGGGCACAGGGGATCTATTGAAGATACGCAGTATTTT.

V gene TRBV7-3 combines with J gene TRBJ1-1; D unresolved. The CDR3 spans 14 residues. Germline V CDR1 and CDR2: SGHTA, FQGTGA. Between the trimmed V and J ends, which lost 4 bases and 0 bases, there was a span of 9 bases. The CDR3 DNA is TGTGCCAGCAGCTCTAGTCCTATGAACACTGAAGCTTTCTTT. It is translated as CASSSSPMNTEAFF.

The chain combines TRBV7-9 with TRBJ2-1, with TRBD2 matching 9 bases. The CDR3 sequence is 14 residues long. The germline gives CDR1 SEHNR, CDR2 FQNEAQ (reference sequence). Trimming at V came to 1 base and at J to 7 bases, leaving 2 bases not matched to a gene. CDR3 in amino acids: CASSLGLADNEQFF. For the CDR3, the DNA is TGTGCCAGCAGCTTAGGACTAGCGGATAATGAGCAGTTCTTC. Complete variable domain (other parts from reference TRBV7-9 and TRBJ2-1): DTGVSQNPRHKITKRGQNVTFRCDPISEHNRLYWYRQTLGQGPEFLTYFQNEAQLEKSRLLSDRFSAERPKGSFSTLEIQRTEQGDSAMYLCASSLGLADNEQFFGPGTRLTVL.

Concerning this clone: Likely a read error: the CDR3 ends without its conserved phenylalanine or tryptophan. The chain uses TRBV28 and TRBJ2-3; TRBD1 aligns across 9 bases. V lost 4 bases and J lost 7; bases outside the gene matches: 12. The V gene's germline CDR1 is MDHEN and CDR2 SYDVKM. The CDR3 length is 16 residues. CDR3 bases: TGTGCCAGCAGTTACCCCGGACAGGGGCCCTCAAATACGCAGTATGTT. This codes for CASSYPGQGPSNTQYV.

The V call is TRBV2, the J call TRBJ1-2, with unresolved D. The length of the CDR3 is 12 residues. Trimming took 7 bases from V and 3 from J, leaving 9 bases between them. Germline CDR1 reads SNHLY; CDR2 reads FYNNEI. Written as DNA, the CDR3 is TGTGCCAGCAAGTTGGAGGACTATGGCTACACCTTC. Its protein is CASKLEDYGYTF.

This clone occurred once. The chain combines TRBV7-3 with TRBJ2-1; tentative D call: TRBD1 (6 bases). Germline V gene lookup returns CDR1 SGHTA and CDR2 FQGTGA. V was pared by 5 bases and J by 4 bases, with 18 bases between. CDR3 size: 16 residues. Here the CDR3 reads CASSPTGTYIYNEQFF. DNA of the CDR3: TGTGCCAGCAGCCCAACCGGGACATACATTTACAATGAGCAGTTCTTC. The complete variable domain, with remaining parts taken from reference TRBV7-3 and TRBJ2-1, reads GAGVSQTPSNKVTEKGKYVELRCDPISGHTALYWYRQSLGQGPEFLIYFQGTGAADDSGLPNDRFFAVRPEGSVSTLKIQRTERGDSAVYLCASSPTGTYIYNEQFFGPGTRLTVL.

This rearrangement joins TRBV5-8 to TRBJ1-1; TRBD1 aligns across 9 bases. Trimming cost V 3 bases and J 5 bases; bases outside gene matches: 8. The CDR3 is 15 residues long. The V gene's germline CDR1 is SGHTS and CDR2 YDEGEE. The CDR3 DNA reads as TGTGCCAGCAGCTCTACAGGGGGCTTCGGGACTGAAGCTTTCTTT. This translates into CASSSTGGFGTEAFF. The whole variable domain, filled in from reference TRBV5-8 and TRBJ1-1, reads EAGVTQSPTHLIKTRGQQATLRCSPISGHTSVYWYQQALGLGLQFLLWYDEGEERNRGNFPPRFSGRQFPNYSSELNVNALELEDSALYLCASSSTGGFGTEAFFGQGTRLTVV.

J is TRBJ2-7 and V is TRBV7-6; TRBD1 is a possible D gene (5 bases). This CDR3 region has 14 residues. Trimming stripped 1 base from V and 1 base from J, with 8 bases between. CDR1 is SGHVS, CDR2 FNYEAQ, per germline. This CDR3 reads CASSLGGRSYEQYF. CDR3 sequence (DNA): TGTGCCAGCAGCTTAGGGGGCAGATCCTACGAGCAGTACTTC.

The CDR3 reads CASTLGGSNSYGYTF. CDR3 DNA: TGTGCCAGCACCCTTGGGGGCAGCAATTCATATGGCTACACCTTC. The chain joins TRBV5-4 to TRBJ1-2, with D maybe TRBD1 (6 bases). Trimming stripped 6 bases from V and 5 bases from J, with 20 bases between. The CDR3 contains 15 residues. Germline-derived CDR1 and CDR2 are SGHNT and YYREEE (reference sequence).